This T cell receptor beta chain was identified in a study of blood T cells in healthy people across ages. This clonotype has a count of ten or more. Its antigen is unidentified. The CDR3 runs to 13 residues. V lost 4 bases and J lost 11, with 12 bases in between. Looked up from germline, CDR1 is MNHNY and CDR2 is SVGAGI (reference sequence). Regarding the study as a whole: Unknown CMV status may confound age-related changes in expanded clones.

Using a J-beta primer mix together with a sample-barcoded 5' primer, a second PCR was run for roughly 6 to 12 cycles. TCRdb reprocessed the 5' RACE reads with MiXCR, giving one entry per CDR3 protein. Found here are a few hundred thousand distinct CDR3 sequences, 25% to 35% of them singletons; the top ten hold approximately 3.3%. These data were also filed under a second study, of T cells of mothers and their children. This second report adds: Amplification in the second PCR used the M1S primer, which added sample barcodes and 2-4 random nucleotides. Over 8.5 million TCR beta CDR3 reads were obtained from each mother, and approximately 3 million from each child.

The chain combines TRBV6-6 with TRBJ1-6, with no clear D. The clonotype was recovered from a boy between 2 and 10 years old in good health. Specimen: blood. The CDR3 region is CASSSSAETPLHF. In DNA form, the CDR3 reads TGTGCCAGCAGTTCTAGTGCAGAAACACCCCTCCACTTT.